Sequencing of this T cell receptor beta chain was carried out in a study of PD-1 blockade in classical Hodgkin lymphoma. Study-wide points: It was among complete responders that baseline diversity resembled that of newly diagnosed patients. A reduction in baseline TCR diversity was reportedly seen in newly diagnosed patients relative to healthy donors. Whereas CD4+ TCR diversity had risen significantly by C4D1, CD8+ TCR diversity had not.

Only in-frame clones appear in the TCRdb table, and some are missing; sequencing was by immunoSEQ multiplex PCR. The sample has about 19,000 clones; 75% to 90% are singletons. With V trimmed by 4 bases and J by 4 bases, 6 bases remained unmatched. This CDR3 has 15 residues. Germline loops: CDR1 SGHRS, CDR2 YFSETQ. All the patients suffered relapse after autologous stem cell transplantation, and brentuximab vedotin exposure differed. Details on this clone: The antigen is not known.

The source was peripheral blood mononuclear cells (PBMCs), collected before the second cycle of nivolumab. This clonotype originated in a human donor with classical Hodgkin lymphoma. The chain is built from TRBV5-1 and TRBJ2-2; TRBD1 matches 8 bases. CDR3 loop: CASSPQGAPTGELFF. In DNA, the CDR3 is TGCGCCAGCAGCCCTCAGGGGGCCCCCACCGGGGAGCTGTTTTTT.